Here is one TCR beta chain with its context. Its antigen is not known. The germline gene is not matched at one end of the junction; a read error may be the cause. This CDR3 comprises 11 residues. Germline V gives CDR1 SNHLY, CDR2 FYNNEI. The study ran its PCR with 60 Vbeta and 13 Jbeta primers. Here immunoSEQ multiplex PCR was the method, and the copy in TCRdb shows in-frame clones only, minus some. The table shows 150,000 to 200,000 clones, with 70% to 85% occurring only once. The data originate from a study of cytomegalovirus exposure and HLA in healthy donors. Findings and limits, study-wide: After further analysis at a later stage, 17,000 or so TCR beta sequences were associated with HLA alleles at 0.05 false discovery rate.

The chain joins TRBV2 to TRBJ2-7, with TRBD2 matching over 9 bases. The clonotype was recovered from a young man in good health and CMV-seronegative. Sequenced sample: PBMCs. CDR3 coding DNA: TGTGCCAGCAGTGAGGCGGGAGGGCCTTGCTTC. It codes for CASSEAGGPCF. Variable domain in full (rest from reference TRBV2 and TRBJ2-7): EPEVTQTPSHQVTQMGQEVILRCVPISNHLYFYWYRQILGQKVEFLVSFYNNEISEKSEIFDDQFSVERPDGSNFTLKIRSTKLEDSAMYFCASSEAGGPCFGPGTRLTVT.